This TCR beta chain stems from a study of control samples from healthy donors and cancer patients. V gave up 7 bases and J gave up 7 bases, with 16 bases separating them. CDR1 and CDR2 (germline): SGHTA, FQGNSA. This CDR3 spans 14 amino acids. TCRdb's table, derived via immunoSEQ multiplex PCR, lists solely in-frame clones and lacks some. The sample has over 200,000 clones, about four fifths seen once; the top ten hold about 14%. The sequenced sample was PBMCs. The source of this sequence is a woman aged 55-69 years with lung cancer. V gene TRBV7-2 combines with J gene TRBJ2-2; possibly TRBD2 for D (5 bases). Here the CDR3 DNA reads TGTGCCAGCACTTCCGGACCCGGGAACGGGGAGCTGTTTTTT. The encoded protein is CASTSGPGNGELFF.